These 14 T cell receptor beta chains originate from one sample sequenced in a study of tumor-infiltrating lymphocytes in localized non-small cell lung cancer. The assay was immunoSEQ multiplex PCR, and TCRdb's table has in-frame clones only and misses some. The top ten hold about a fifth of the sample, which has about 9,900 clones, around 70% seen once. Sequenced material: lung tumor tissue. The receptors here all came from a human donor with non-small cell lung cancer.

The CDR3 nucleotides read TGTGCCAGCAGCCCACAGGGAACTGGAAACACCATATATTTT. Translated, it gives CASSPQGTGNTIYF. The rearrangement joins TRBV6-5 to TRBJ1-3, with a tentative D call TRBD1 (6 bases). V lost 6 bases and J 2 bases, leaving 11 bases between the germline ends. The CDR3 covers 14 residues. Per the germline V gene, CDR1 is MNHEY and CDR2 is SVGAGI.

This chain links TRBV18 with TRBJ2-3; D is perhaps TRBD2 (7 bases). The CDR3 is made up of 16 amino acids. Germline V gives CDR1 KGHSH, CDR2 LQKENI. V lost 6 bases to trimming and J lost 0 bases, with 16 bases between them. Here the CDR3 reads CASSPGGHQSTDTQYF. The DNA of the CDR3 is TGTGCCAGCTCTCCGGGGGGACACCAGAGCACAGATACGCAGTATTTT.

This chain uses TRBV2 with TRBJ1-2; unclear D gene. There are 11 residues in the CDR3. Germline assignment: CDR1 SNHLY and CDR2 FYNNEI. Trimming left V 9 bases short and J 4 bases short, with 9 bases between. The CDR3 is CASKTIYGYTF. The CDR3 region has the DNA TGTGCCAGTAAGACAATCTATGGCTACACCTTC.

The genes are TRBV6-5 and TRBJ1-2; weak D call: TRBD1 (5 bases). Trimming removed 8 bases from V and 1 base from J, with 14 bases in between. This CDR3 contains 14 residues. The germline CDR1 and CDR2 sequences are MNHEY and SVGAGI. CDR3 region: CASLRRGGNYGYTF. DNA for the CDR3: TGTGCCAGCCTGCGACGGGGGGGTAACTATGGCTACACCTTC.

This chain connects TRBV4-2 to TRBJ1-5, with D unresolved. The length of the CDR3 is 15 residues. V was cut by 4 bases and J by 0 bases, with 10 bases left in between. CDR1 is LGHNA, CDR2 YNFKEQ, per germline. The CDR3 DNA reads as TGTGCCAGCAGCCTAAGCGGTTATAGCAATCAGCCCCAGCATTTT. Amino acids: CASSLSGYSNQPQHF.

Only a few counts were recorded for this clone. The CDR3 region has the DNA TGTGCCAGCAGCGTGGGACTAGCGGGGTCCGGGACCCAGTACTTC. It is translated as CASSVGLAGSGTQYF. The chain recombines TRBV5-6 with TRBJ2-5, with TRBD2 identical over 13 bases. The germline gives CDR1 SGHDT, CDR2 YYEEEE. The V segment lost 4 bases and the J segment 7 bases; nucleotides outside the gene matches: 7. The CDR3 has 15 amino acids.

The CDR3 protein is CASSLEGGASYGYTF. In DNA, the CDR3 is TGTGCCAGCAGCTTAGAAGGGGGCGCTAGTTATGGCTACACCTTC. The chain recombines TRBV11-2 with TRBJ1-2; TRBD1 matches 7 bases. The CDR3 has 15 residues. V lost 0 bases to trimming and J lost 5 bases; unmatched junction nucleotides: 6. CDR1 and CDR2 from the germline V gene are SGHAT and FQNNGV.

V usage is TRBV15 and J usage is TRBJ1-2, with a tentative D call TRBD1 (5 bases). This CDR3 comprises 14 residues. V was cut by 6 bases and J by 8 bases, with 19 bases left in between. CDR1 is LNHNV, CDR2 YYDKDF, per germline (reference sequence). CDR3 bases: TGTGCCACCAGGGAAAGAGGGGCCGGGGGAGGCTACACCTTC. It is translated as CATRERGAGGGYTF.

This clone appeared once. The chain links TRBV6-6 to TRBJ1-6; 7 bases fit TRBD1. Trimming took 4 bases from V and 4 from J; bases not matched to a gene: 7. Germline V lookup: CDR1 MNHNY, CDR2 SVGAGI (reference sequence). This CDR3 contains 16 residues. The CDR3 nucleotides read TGTGCCAGCAGTTCCCCGGGGACAGTTTATAATTCACCCCTCCACTTT. It codes for CASSSPGTVYNSPLHF.

By share, this clone ranks as medium-sized (0.01 to 0.1%). The chain is built from TRBV7-2 and TRBJ2-3; 8 bases are shared with TRBD2. This CDR3 has 15 residues. Germline loops: CDR1 SGHTA, CDR2 FQGNSA. V was clipped by 2 bases and J by 6 bases; unmatched bases: 7. CDR3 region: CASSLQAGDRDTQYF. CDR3 nucleotides: TGTGCCAGCAGCTTACAAGCGGGGGACCGGGATACGCAGTATTTT.

The rearrangement links TRBV5-1 to TRBJ2-5; 7 bases are a match to TRBD1. V lost 3 bases, J lost 1 base, and 9 bases stayed unmatched. This CDR3 contains 16 residues. Germline CDR1 is SGHRS and CDR2 is YFSETQ. DNA of the CDR3: TGCGCCAGCAGCTCCCCGACCGGGACAGTCCAAGAGACCCAGTACTTC. This sequence encodes CASSSPTGTVQETQYF.

The chain recombines TRBV15 with TRBJ2-1; 11 bases match TRBD1. Germline CDR1 and CDR2: LNHNV and YYDKDF (reference sequence). Trimming at V came to 5 bases and at J to 1 base, leaving 4 bases not matched to a gene. The CDR3 extends over 16 amino acids. The CDR3 here is CATSAWDRGSYNEQFF. In DNA, the CDR3 is TGTGCCACCAGCGCCTGGGACAGGGGGTCCTACAATGAGCAGTTCTTC.

This clone has a handful of counts. The rearrangement joins TRBV19 to TRBJ2-7; 7 bases are shared with TRBD1. The CDR3 runs to 13 residues. Germline CDR1 reads LNHDA; CDR2 reads SQIVND (reference sequence). After removal of 6 bases from V and 6 bases from J, the junction contained 8 bases not matched to a gene. CDR3 amino acids: CASSAGGYREQYF. The CDR3 DNA sequence: TGTGCCAGTAGCGCAGGGGGTTATCGCGAGCAGTACTTC.

The chain combines TRBV6-5 with TRBJ1-2; D is uncertain. V dropped 6 bases and J dropped 2 bases, with 10 bases sitting between them. Germline values: CDR1 MNHEY, CDR2 SVGAGI. The length of the CDR3 is 13 residues. CDR3 DNA: TGTGCCAGCAGCCCCGGAGGGAACTATGGCTACACCTTC. Protein: CASSPGGNYGYTF.